The rows below give T cell receptor beta chains drawn from one sample of a study of cytomegalovirus exposure and HLA in healthy donors. Method: immunoSEQ multiplex PCR; TCRdb's copy keeps in-frame clones and lacks some. The profile shows 250,000 to 350,000 clones, just over 85% of them singletons. The material sequenced was PBMCs. The receptors derive from a middle-aged man in good health and CMV-seropositive. Each CDR3 is given with its conserved first and last residue. The D gene is left open where the match is weak. Clone size is given for some rows only: seen once, a few or many times, or a class if the clone is expanded.

d_call: TRBD2; j_call: TRBJ2-1; v_call: TRBV15; clone_size: .; cdr3_nt: TGTGCCACCAACCCGACTAGCGGGAGTTACAATGAGCAGTTCTTC; cdr3_aa: CATNPTSGSYNEQFF
d_call: .; j_call: TRBJ1-1; v_call: TRBV7-6; clone_size: .; cdr3_nt: TGTGCCAGCAGCCTTGGGACATTGTCTAACATGAACACTGAAGCTTTCTTT; cdr3_aa: CASSLGTLSNMNTEAFF
d_call: TRBD2; j_call: TRBJ2-2; v_call: TRBV18; clone_size: .; cdr3_nt: TGTGCCAGCTCACCCTTCCTAGCGGGAGGGTCCAACACCGGGGAGCTGTTTTTT; cdr3_aa: CASSPFLAGGSNTGELFF
d_call: TRBD2; j_call: TRBJ2-7; v_call: TRBV28; clone_size: .; cdr3_nt: TGTTCTACCCGGACTAGCGGGAGCGGGTTTGGCTACGAGCAGTACTTC; cdr3_aa: CSTRTSGSGFGYEQYF
d_call: .; j_call: TRBJ2-5; v_call: TRBV5-4; clone_size: .; cdr3_nt: TGTGCCAGCAGCTTCCCGGGACGGGAGTCGGCCCAGTACTTC; cdr3_aa: CASSFPGRESAQYF
d_call: TRBD1; j_call: TRBJ2-7; v_call: TRBV11-3; clone_size: .; cdr3_nt: TGTGCCAGCAGCTTAGATGGGAGACAGGGTGATGACGAGCAGTACTTC; cdr3_aa: CASSLDGRQGDDEQYF
d_call: .; j_call: TRBJ2-6; v_call: TRBV19; clone_size: once; cdr3_nt: TGTGCCAGTAGTCGTCTTATGGGGGCGGGGGCCAACGTCCTGACTTTC; cdr3_aa: CASSRLMGAGANVLTF
d_call: TRBD2; j_call: TRBJ2-1; v_call: TRBV7-8; clone_size: .; cdr3_nt: TGTGCCAGCAGCCACCGCCGGTCGGAGCGGGGTCAGAATGAGCAGTTCTTC; cdr3_aa: CASSHRRSERGQNEQFF
d_call: .; j_call: TRBJ2-2; v_call: TRBV4-2; clone_size: .; cdr3_nt: TGTGCCAGCAGCGGGGACTACACCGGGGAGCTGTTTTTT; cdr3_aa: CASSGDYTGELFF
d_call: .; j_call: TRBJ1-1; v_call: TRBV30; clone_size: .; cdr3_nt: TGTGCCTGGAGTGGCGTCACCATTAGCACTGAAGCTTTCTTT; cdr3_aa: CAWSGVTISTEAFF
d_call: .; j_call: TRBJ2-1; v_call: TRBV19; clone_size: .; cdr3_nt: TGTGCCAGTAGGGGCTTTGGCTACGAAGGGAGAGGTCTTCCAGATGAGCAGTTCTTC; cdr3_aa: CASRGFGYEGRGLPDEQFF
d_call: TRBD2; j_call: TRBJ2-7; v_call: TRBV2; clone_size: .; cdr3_nt: TGTGCCAGCAGTTGGAATCGGGCGGGGGACGAGCAGTACTTC; cdr3_aa: CASSWNRAGDEQYF
d_call: .; j_call: TRBJ1-5; v_call: TRBV19; clone_size: .; cdr3_nt: TGTGCCAGTAGTAGCCCTACAGTGACCAATCAGCCCCAGCATTTT; cdr3_aa: CASSSPTVTNQPQHF
d_call: .; j_call: TRBJ1-4; v_call: TRBV4-1; clone_size: once; cdr3_nt: TGCGCCAGCAGCCAAGAAGTCGGACAGTCAACTAATGAAAAACTGTTTTTT; cdr3_aa: CASSQEVGQSTNEKLFF
d_call: TRBD1; j_call: TRBJ1-2; v_call: TRBV7-9; clone_size: .; cdr3_nt: TGTGCCAGCAGCTTAGCACAGGGGGACTATGGCTACACCTTC; cdr3_aa: CASSLAQGDYGYTF
d_call: TRBD2; j_call: TRBJ2-7; v_call: TRBV7-9; clone_size: .; cdr3_nt: TGTTCCAGCAGCAATCCGTCTAAGCGGGAGGGAGTCGGGCAAGAGCAGTACTTC; cdr3_aa: CSSSNPSKREGVGQEQYF
d_call: .; j_call: TRBJ1-2; v_call: TRBV9; clone_size: .; cdr3_nt: TGTGCCAGCAGCGTAACAGACAACTATGGCTACACCTTC; cdr3_aa: CASSVTDNYGYTF
d_call: .; j_call: TRBJ2-7; v_call: TRBV7-9; clone_size: .; cdr3_nt: TGTTCCAGCAGCTTAGCGTCTGGGACACAGCACGAGCAGTACTTC; cdr3_aa: CSSSLASGTQHEQYF
d_call: .; j_call: TRBJ2-7; v_call: TRBV28; clone_size: .; cdr3_nt: TGTGCCAGCAGTTTATTACGGGATTCCTCCTACGAGCAGTACTTC; cdr3_aa: CASSLLRDSSYEQYF
d_call: .; j_call: TRBJ2-7; v_call: TRBV10-3; clone_size: .; cdr3_nt: TGTGCCATCAGGGAGGGAACAGCCGAGTTATACGAGCAGTACTTC; cdr3_aa: CAIREGTAELYEQYF
d_call: .; j_call: TRBJ1-4; v_call: TRBV29-1; clone_size: .; cdr3_nt: TGCAGCGTTCTAGGAGGCCTTGGGGAAAAACTGTTTTTT; cdr3_aa: CSVLGGLGEKLFF
d_call: .; j_call: TRBJ1-2; v_call: TRBV5-1; clone_size: .; cdr3_nt: TGCGCCAGCAGCTACGGGAACTATGGCTACACCTTC; cdr3_aa: CASSYGNYGYTF
d_call: TRBD2; j_call: TRBJ2-7; v_call: TRBV6-5; clone_size: .; cdr3_nt: TGTGCCAGCAGGCCGCTAGCGGACCTGGAGCAGTACTTC; cdr3_aa: CASRPLADLEQYF
d_call: .; j_call: TRBJ2-7; v_call: TRBV7-9; clone_size: .; cdr3_nt: TGTGCCAGCAGCCCCCGGAGCTTCTCGGCCGAGCAGTACTTC; cdr3_aa: CASSPRSFSAEQYF
d_call: .; j_call: TRBJ2-7; v_call: TRBV29-1; clone_size: .; cdr3_nt: TGCAGCGGAACAGATTCCTACGAGCAGTACTTC; cdr3_aa: CSGTDSYEQYF
d_call: TRBD1; j_call: TRBJ2-2; v_call: TRBV7-2; clone_size: .; cdr3_nt: TGTGCCAGCAGCCCAGGCGGACAGGGGGCAACCGGGGAGCTGTTTTTT; cdr3_aa: CASSPGGQGATGELFF
d_call: TRBD2; j_call: TRBJ2-3; v_call: TRBV5-1; clone_size: .; cdr3_nt: TGCGCCAGCAGCTTGCTAGCGGGAGGATCAGATACGCAGTATTTT; cdr3_aa: CASSLLAGGSDTQYF
d_call: TRBD1; j_call: TRBJ1-1; v_call: TRBV29-1; clone_size: .; cdr3_nt: TGCAGCGCCAGCCGGGACAGGGTAACGAACACTGAAGCTTTCTTT; cdr3_aa: CSASRDRVTNTEAFF
d_call: TRBD1; j_call: TRBJ2-3; v_call: TRBV10-3; clone_size: few; cdr3_nt: TGTGCCATCAGCCACCAGGGGGCTAGCACAGATACGCAGTATTTT; cdr3_aa: CAISHQGASTDTQYF
d_call: .; j_call: TRBJ1-4; v_call: TRBV9; clone_size: .; cdr3_nt: TGTGCCAGCAGCGCCAGGGTGGGTAGTGAAAAACTGTTTTTT; cdr3_aa: CASSARVGSEKLFF
d_call: .; j_call: TRBJ2-7; v_call: TRBV6-5; clone_size: .; cdr3_nt: TGTGCCAGCAGTCCGTGGACAGTTTTCTCCTACGAGCAGTACTTC; cdr3_aa: CASSPWTVFSYEQYF
d_call: TRBD2; j_call: TRBJ2-5; v_call: TRBV7-9; clone_size: .; cdr3_nt: TGTGCCAGCAGCTCCGTCGGGCTATTTAGCGGGAGGGCCAGGGAGACCCAGTACTTC; cdr3_aa: CASSSVGLFSGRARETQYF
d_call: TRBD1; j_call: TRBJ2-7; v_call: TRBV5-1; clone_size: .; cdr3_nt: TGCGCCAGCAGCGGCCCGGGACAGGGCGCCTATTACGAGCAGTACTTC; cdr3_aa: CASSGPGQGAYYEQYF
d_call: .; j_call: TRBJ2-7; v_call: TRBV28; clone_size: .; cdr3_nt: TGTGCCAGCAGTTTAAGGAGGGACCCGGGTAGGTGCGAGCAGTACTTC; cdr3_aa: CASSLRRDPGRCEQYF
d_call: .; j_call: TRBJ2-2; v_call: TRBV5-1; clone_size: .; cdr3_nt: TGCGCCAGCACCCCCCTAGGGGGGGTCACCGGGGAGCTGTTTTTT; cdr3_aa: CASTPLGGVTGELFF
d_call: .; j_call: TRBJ1-5; v_call: TRBV19; clone_size: .; cdr3_nt: TGTGCCAGTAGTATCGACGCAGGGTTCTTTAGCAATCAGCCCCAGCATTTT; cdr3_aa: CASSIDAGFFSNQPQHF
d_call: .; j_call: TRBJ2-7; v_call: TRBV4-1; clone_size: once; cdr3_nt: TGCGCCAGCAGCCAAGGTGTGGGGGGATACGAGCAGTACTTC; cdr3_aa: CASSQGVGGYEQYF
d_call: TRBD2; j_call: TRBJ2-7; v_call: TRBV4-2; clone_size: .; cdr3_nt: TGTGCCAGCAGCCAAGATTTGACTAGCGAACAAATCGAGCAGTACTTC; cdr3_aa: CASSQDLTSEQIEQYF
d_call: .; j_call: TRBJ2-6; v_call: TRBV19; clone_size: .; cdr3_nt: TGTGCCAGTAGTATCCAAAAGGACATCTCTGGGGCCAACGTCCTGACTTTC; cdr3_aa: CASSIQKDISGANVLTF
d_call: TRBD1; j_call: TRBJ2-7; v_call: TRBV5-1; clone_size: .; cdr3_nt: TGCGCCAGCAGCTTGGGACAGGGTGTTAGATACGAGCAGTACTTC; cdr3_aa: CASSLGQGVRYEQYF
d_call: .; j_call: TRBJ2-7; v_call: TRBV6-5; clone_size: .; cdr3_nt: TGTGCCAGCAGCCGACAGCTAGGGTACGAGCAGTACTTC; cdr3_aa: CASSRQLGYEQYF
d_call: .; j_call: TRBJ2-3; v_call: TRBV5-8; clone_size: .; cdr3_nt: TGTGCCAGCAGCCGCCTCACAGGGAGCACAGATACGCAGTATTTT; cdr3_aa: CASSRLTGSTDTQYF
d_call: .; j_call: TRBJ2-7; v_call: TRBV6-5; clone_size: .; cdr3_nt: TGTGCCAGCCACGAGGGGGGGACGGGCTACGAGCAGTACTTC; cdr3_aa: CASHEGGTGYEQYF
d_call: TRBD2; j_call: TRBJ2-7; v_call: TRBV4-1; clone_size: .; cdr3_nt: TGCGCCAGCAGCTTAACGCTAGCGGAGAGCTCCTACGAGCAGTACTTC; cdr3_aa: CASSLTLAESSYEQYF
d_call: .; j_call: TRBJ2-7; v_call: TRBV19; clone_size: .; cdr3_nt: TGTGCCAGTAGTATTGCCCGTGGGGCGGGATTCTACGAGCAGTACTTC; cdr3_aa: CASSIARGAGFYEQYF
d_call: TRBD2; j_call: TRBJ2-5; v_call: TRBV15; clone_size: once; cdr3_nt: TGTGCCACCGGAATAGCGGGAGGACCCCAAGAGACCCAGTACTTC; cdr3_aa: CATGIAGGPQETQYF
d_call: TRBD1; j_call: TRBJ1-2; v_call: TRBV7-9; clone_size: .; cdr3_nt: TGTGCCAGCAGCTTAGCGGCGGGACAGGGTTATGGCTACACCTTC; cdr3_aa: CASSLAAGQGYGYTF
d_call: TRBD1; j_call: TRBJ1-1; v_call: TRBV12-5; clone_size: .; cdr3_nt: TGTGCTAGTGGTTCGGGGACAGGAGGGGCAAGCACTGAAGCTTTCTTT; cdr3_aa: CASGSGTGGASTEAFF
d_call: TRBD1; j_call: TRBJ2-7; v_call: TRBV5-1; clone_size: .; cdr3_nt: TGCGCCAGCACGGACAGGGGACTGAATTACGAGCAGTACTTC; cdr3_aa: CASTDRGLNYEQYF
d_call: .; j_call: TRBJ2-7; v_call: TRBV27; clone_size: .; cdr3_nt: TGTGCCAGCAGTCACTCCCCTGGGGCCTCCTACGAGCAGTACTTC; cdr3_aa: CASSHSPGASYEQYF
d_call: TRBD1; j_call: TRBJ2-3; v_call: TRBV5-1; clone_size: few; cdr3_nt: TGCGCCAGCAGCGGGGGACAGGGGGCGACAGATACGCAGTATTTT; cdr3_aa: CASSGGQGATDTQYF
d_call: TRBD1; j_call: TRBJ1-6; v_call: TRBV5-1; clone_size: .; cdr3_nt: TGCGCCAGCAGCTTTGGAAGACAGGGGTACCTCCAAGATAATTCACCCCTCCACTTT; cdr3_aa: CASSFGRQGYLQDNSPLHF
d_call: TRBD2; j_call: TRBJ2-7; v_call: TRBV27; clone_size: .; cdr3_nt: TGTGCCAGCAGTTCGAGGCTCCCAGCGGGAGCCCACTACGAGCAGTACTTC; cdr3_aa: CASSSRLPAGAHYEQYF
d_call: TRBD2; j_call: TRBJ2-7; v_call: TRBV15; clone_size: .; cdr3_nt: TGTGCCACCAGCAGATTAGCGGGAGGGGCCTACGAGCAGTACTTC; cdr3_aa: CATSRLAGGAYEQYF
d_call: .; j_call: TRBJ2-1; v_call: TRBV11-2; clone_size: .; cdr3_nt: TGTGCCAGCAGCTTGGGCTACTGGGAGCAGTTCTTC; cdr3_aa: CASSLGYWEQFF
d_call: TRBD1; j_call: TRBJ1-4; v_call: TRBV7-9; clone_size: .; cdr3_nt: TGTTCCAGCAGCTCAACCGGGACAGGGGGCTCCTATGAAAAACTGTTTTTT; cdr3_aa: CSSSSTGTGGSYEKLFF
d_call: TRBD1; j_call: TRBJ2-7; v_call: TRBV4-3; clone_size: .; cdr3_nt: TGCGCCAGCAGACCGGACAGGGCGAGCTCCTACGAGCAGTACTTC; cdr3_aa: CASRPDRASSYEQYF
d_call: .; j_call: TRBJ2-3; v_call: TRBV29-1; clone_size: .; cdr3_nt: TGCAGCGTTGAAGATCGAGGGAGCACAGATACGCAGTATTTT; cdr3_aa: CSVEDRGSTDTQYF
d_call: TRBD1; j_call: TRBJ1-1; v_call: TRBV2; clone_size: .; cdr3_nt: TGTGCCAGAAACAGGGGTGGGAACACTGAAGCTTTCTTT; cdr3_aa: CARNRGGNTEAFF
d_call: .; j_call: TRBJ1-1; v_call: TRBV28; clone_size: .; cdr3_nt: TGTGCCAGCTCCGGACACACCGAAGCTTTCTTT; cdr3_aa: CASSGHTEAFF